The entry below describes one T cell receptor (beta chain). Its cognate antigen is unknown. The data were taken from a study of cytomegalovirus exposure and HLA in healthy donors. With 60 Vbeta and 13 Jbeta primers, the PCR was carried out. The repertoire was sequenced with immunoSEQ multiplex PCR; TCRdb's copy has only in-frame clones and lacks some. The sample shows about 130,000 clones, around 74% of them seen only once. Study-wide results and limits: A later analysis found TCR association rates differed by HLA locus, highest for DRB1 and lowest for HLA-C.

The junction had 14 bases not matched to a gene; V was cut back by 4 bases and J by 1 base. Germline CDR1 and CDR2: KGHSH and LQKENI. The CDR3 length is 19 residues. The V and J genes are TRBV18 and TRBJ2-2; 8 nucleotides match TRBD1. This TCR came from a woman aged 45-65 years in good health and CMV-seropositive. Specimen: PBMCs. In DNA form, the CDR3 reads TGTGCCAGCTCACGAATCTTGCCATCTGGACAGGGGAACACCGGGGAGCTGTTTTTT. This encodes CASSRILPSGQGNTGELFF.